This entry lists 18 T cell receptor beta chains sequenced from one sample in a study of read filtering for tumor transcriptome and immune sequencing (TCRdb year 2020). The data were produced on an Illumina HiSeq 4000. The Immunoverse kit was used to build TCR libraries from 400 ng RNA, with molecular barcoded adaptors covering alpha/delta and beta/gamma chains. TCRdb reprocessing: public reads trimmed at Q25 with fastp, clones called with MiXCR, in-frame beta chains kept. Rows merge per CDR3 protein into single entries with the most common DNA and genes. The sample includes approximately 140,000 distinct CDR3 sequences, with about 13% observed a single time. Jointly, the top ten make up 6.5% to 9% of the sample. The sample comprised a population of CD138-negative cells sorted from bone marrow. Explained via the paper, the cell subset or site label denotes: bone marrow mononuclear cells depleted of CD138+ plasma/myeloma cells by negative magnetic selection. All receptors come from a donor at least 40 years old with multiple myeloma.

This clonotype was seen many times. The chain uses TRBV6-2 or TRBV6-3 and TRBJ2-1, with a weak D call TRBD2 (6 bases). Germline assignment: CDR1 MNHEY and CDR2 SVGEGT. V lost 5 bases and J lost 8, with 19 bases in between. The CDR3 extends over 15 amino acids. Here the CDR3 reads CASSLGVTRVDEQFF. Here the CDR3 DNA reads TGTGCCAGCAGTCTAGGGGTGACTAGGGTGGATGAGCAGTTCTTC.

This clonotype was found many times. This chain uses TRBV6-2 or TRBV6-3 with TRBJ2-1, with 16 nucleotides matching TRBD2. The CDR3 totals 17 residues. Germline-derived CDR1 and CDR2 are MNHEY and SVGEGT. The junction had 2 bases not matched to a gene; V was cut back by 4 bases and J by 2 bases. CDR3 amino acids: CASSSGTSGRAYNEQFF. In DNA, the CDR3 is TGTGCCAGCAGTTCCGGGACTAGCGGGAGGGCCTACAATGAGCAGTTCTTC.

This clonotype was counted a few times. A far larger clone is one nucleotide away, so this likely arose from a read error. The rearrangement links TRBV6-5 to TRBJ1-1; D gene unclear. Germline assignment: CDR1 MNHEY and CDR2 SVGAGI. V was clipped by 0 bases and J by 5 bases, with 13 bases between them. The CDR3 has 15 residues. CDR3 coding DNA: TGTGCCAGCAGTTACTCGGCGGTGGGGAGAACTGAAGCTTTCTTT. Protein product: CASSYSAVGRTEAFF.

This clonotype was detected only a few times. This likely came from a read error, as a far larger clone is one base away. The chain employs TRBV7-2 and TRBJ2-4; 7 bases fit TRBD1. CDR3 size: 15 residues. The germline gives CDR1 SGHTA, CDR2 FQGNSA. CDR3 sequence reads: CACSLARGPLNIQYF. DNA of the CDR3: TGTGCCTGCAGCTTAGCTAGGGGGCCTTTGAACATTCAGTACTTC. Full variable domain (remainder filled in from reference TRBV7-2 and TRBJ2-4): GAGVSQSPSNKVTEKGKDVELRCDPISGHTALYWYRQSLGQGLEFLIYFQGNSAPDKSGLPSDRFSAERTGGSVSTLTIQRTQQEDSAVYLCACSLARGPLNIQYFGAGTRLSVL.

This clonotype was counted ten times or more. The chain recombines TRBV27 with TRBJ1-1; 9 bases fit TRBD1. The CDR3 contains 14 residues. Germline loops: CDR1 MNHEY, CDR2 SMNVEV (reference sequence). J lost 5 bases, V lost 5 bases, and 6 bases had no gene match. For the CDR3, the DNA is TGTGCCAGCAGTCCCCGACAGGGGGTAACTGAAGCTTTCTTT. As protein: CASSPRQGVTEAFF.

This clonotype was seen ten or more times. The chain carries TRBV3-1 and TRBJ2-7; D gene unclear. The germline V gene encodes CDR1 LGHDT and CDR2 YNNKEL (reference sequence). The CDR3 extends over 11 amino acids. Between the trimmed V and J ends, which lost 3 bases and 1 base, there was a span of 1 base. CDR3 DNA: TGTGCCAGCAGCCATTCCTACGAGCAGTACTTC. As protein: CASSHSYEQYF.

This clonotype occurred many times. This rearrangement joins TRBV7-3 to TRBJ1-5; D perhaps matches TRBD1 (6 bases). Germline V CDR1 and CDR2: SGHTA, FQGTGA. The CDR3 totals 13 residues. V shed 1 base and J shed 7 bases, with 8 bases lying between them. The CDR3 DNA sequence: TGTGCCAGCAGCTTAAACGGGGGCCAGCCCCAGCATTTT. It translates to CASSLNGGQPQHF.

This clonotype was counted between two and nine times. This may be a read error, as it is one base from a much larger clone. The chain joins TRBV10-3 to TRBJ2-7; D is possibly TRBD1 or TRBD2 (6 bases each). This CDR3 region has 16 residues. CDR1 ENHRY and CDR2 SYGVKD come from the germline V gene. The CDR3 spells CAFSGGEGGSGYEQYF. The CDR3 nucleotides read TGTGCCTTCAGTGGAGGGGAAGGGGGAAGTGGCTACGAGCAGTACTTC.

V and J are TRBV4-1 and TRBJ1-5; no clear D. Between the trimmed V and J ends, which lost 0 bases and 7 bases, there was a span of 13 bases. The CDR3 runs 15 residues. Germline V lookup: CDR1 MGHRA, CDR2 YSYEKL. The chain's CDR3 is CASSQESGAGQPQHF. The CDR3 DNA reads TGCGCCAGCAGCCAAGAGTCGGGCGCGGGGCAGCCCCAGCATTTT.

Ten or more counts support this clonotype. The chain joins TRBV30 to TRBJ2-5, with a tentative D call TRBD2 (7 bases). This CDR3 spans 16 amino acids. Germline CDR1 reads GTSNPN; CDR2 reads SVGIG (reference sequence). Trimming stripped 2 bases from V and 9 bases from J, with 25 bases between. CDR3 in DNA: TGTGCCTGGAGTAACCCTCGGGGGAGGGGGGTGGAGGCCCAGTACTTC. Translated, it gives CAWSNPRGRGVEAQYF. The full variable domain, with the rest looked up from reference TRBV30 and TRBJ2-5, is SQTIHQWPATLVQPVGSPLSLECTVEGTSNPNLYWYRQAAGRGLQLLFYSVGIGQISSEVPQNLSASRPQDRQFILSSKKLLLSDSGFYLCAWSNPRGRGVEAQYFGPGTRLLVL.

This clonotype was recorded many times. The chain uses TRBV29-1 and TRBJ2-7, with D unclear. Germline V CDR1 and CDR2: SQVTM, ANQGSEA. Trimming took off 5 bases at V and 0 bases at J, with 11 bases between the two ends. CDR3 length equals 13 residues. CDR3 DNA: TGCAGCGTTCTATTAGTAAGCTCCTACGAGCAGTACTTC. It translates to CSVLLVSSYEQYF.

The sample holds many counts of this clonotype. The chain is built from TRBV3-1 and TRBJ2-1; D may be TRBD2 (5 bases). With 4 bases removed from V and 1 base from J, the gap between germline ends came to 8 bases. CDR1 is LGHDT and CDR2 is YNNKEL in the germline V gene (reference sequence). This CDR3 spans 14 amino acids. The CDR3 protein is CASSLSASYNEQFF. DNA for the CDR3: TGTGCCAGCAGCCTTAGCGCTTCCTACAATGAGCAGTTCTTC.

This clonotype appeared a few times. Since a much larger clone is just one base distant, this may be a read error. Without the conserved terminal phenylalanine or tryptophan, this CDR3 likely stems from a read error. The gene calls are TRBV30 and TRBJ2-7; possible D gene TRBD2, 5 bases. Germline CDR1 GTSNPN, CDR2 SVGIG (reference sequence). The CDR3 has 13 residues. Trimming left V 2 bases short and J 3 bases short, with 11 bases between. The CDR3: CAWSSGLSYEQYS. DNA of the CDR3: TGTGCCTGGAGTAGCGGCCTGAGCTACGAGCAGTACTCC.

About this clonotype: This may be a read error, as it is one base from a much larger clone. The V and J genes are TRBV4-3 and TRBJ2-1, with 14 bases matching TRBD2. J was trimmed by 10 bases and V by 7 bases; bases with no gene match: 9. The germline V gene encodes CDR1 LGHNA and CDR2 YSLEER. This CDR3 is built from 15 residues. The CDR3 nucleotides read TGCGCCAGCATCTTAGGGACTAGCGGGAGCATGGAGCAGTTCTTC. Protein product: CASILGTSGSMEQFF.

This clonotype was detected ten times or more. As DNA, the CDR3 is TGCGCCAGCAGCTTACCCGGGACTAGCTCGGGCAATGAGCAGTTCTTC. Encoded protein: CASSLPGTSSGNEQFF. The chain joins TRBV5-1 to TRBJ2-1; TRBD2 agrees at 9 bases. Germline V gene data show CDR1 as SGHRS and CDR2 as YFSETQ. CDR3 size: 16 residues. The J segment lost 6 bases and the V segment lost 2 bases, leaving 9 bases of the junction unmatched. Based on the CDR3 plus reference TRBV5-1 and TRBJ2-1, the full variable domain is KAGVTQTPRYLIKTRGQQVTLSCSPISGHRSVSWYQQTPGQGLQFLFEYFSETQRNKGNFPGRFSGRQFSNSRSEMNVSTLELGDSALYLCASSLPGTSSGNEQFFGPGTRLTVL.

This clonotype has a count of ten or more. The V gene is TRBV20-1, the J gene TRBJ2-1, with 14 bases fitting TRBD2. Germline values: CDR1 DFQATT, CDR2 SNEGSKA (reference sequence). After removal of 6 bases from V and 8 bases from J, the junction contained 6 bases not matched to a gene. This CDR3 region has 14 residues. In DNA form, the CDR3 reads TGCAGTGCGGCCGGGACTAGCGGGAGAGATGAGCAGTTCTTC. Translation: CSAAGTSGRDEQFF.

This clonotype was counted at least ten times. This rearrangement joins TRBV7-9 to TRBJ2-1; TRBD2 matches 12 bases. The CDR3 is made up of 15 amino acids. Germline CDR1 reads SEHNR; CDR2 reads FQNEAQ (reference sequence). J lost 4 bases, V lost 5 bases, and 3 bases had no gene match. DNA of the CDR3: TGTGCCAGCAGCACACTAGCGGGAGGATACAATGAGCAGTTCTTC. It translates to CASSTLAGGYNEQFF.

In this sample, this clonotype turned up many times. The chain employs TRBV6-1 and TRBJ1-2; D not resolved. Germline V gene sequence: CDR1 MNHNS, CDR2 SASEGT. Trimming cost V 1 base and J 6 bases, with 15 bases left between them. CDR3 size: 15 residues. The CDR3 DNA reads TGTGCCAGCAGTGAAGTACACAGTTCCTTTAATGGCTACACCTTC. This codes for CASSEVHSSFNGYTF.